These 11 T cell receptor beta chains share one sample of origin, sequenced in a study of blood T cell repertoires in COVID-19. Sequencing used immunoSEQ multiplex PCR; TCRdb keeps in-frame clones, though not all of them. The table lists 200,000 or so clones, 85% of them singletons, with 2.9% in the top ten. Material: peripheral blood. Receptor source: a man aged 45-65 years who had recovered from COVID-19.

The V gene is TRBV27, the J gene TRBJ1-6, with D unresolved. V lost 3 bases, J lost 5 bases, and 11 bases lay in between. The germline CDR1 and CDR2 sequences are MNHEY and SMNVEV (reference sequence). There are 15 residues in the CDR3. The CDR3 protein is CASSFRGRNNSPLHF. In DNA form, the CDR3 reads TGTGCCAGCAGTTTCCGGGGAAGAAATAATTCACCCCTCCACTTT.

J is TRBJ2-7 and V is TRBV5-1, with D perhaps matching TRBD1 (6 bases). In germline, CDR1 is SGHRS, CDR2 YFSETQ. The CDR3 runs to 14 residues. Deletions cut 5 bases from V and 1 base from J, with 13 bases between. CDR3 sequence (DNA): TGCGCCAGCAGATTCAGGGGAAATTCCTACGAGCAGTACTTC. Translation gives CASRFRGNSYEQYF.

The chain has TRBV28 and TRBJ2-7; 7 positions match TRBD1. Germline values: CDR1 MDHEN, CDR2 SYDVKM. V lost 8 bases and J lost 0; bases outside the gene matches: 4. The CDR3 loop spans 13 amino acids. The DNA for the CDR3 is TGTGCCAGCGGGACAGTCCTCTCCTACGAGCAGTACTTC. Protein product: CASGTVLSYEQYF.

The rearrangement links TRBV20-1 to TRBJ2-1, with a weak D call TRBD2 (6 bases). The V gene lost 3 bases and the J gene lost 7 bases, with 19 bases spanning the gap. The CDR3 is made up of 15 amino acids. The germline gives CDR1 DFQATT, CDR2 SNEGSKA (reference sequence). The CDR3 loop reads CSASQLNGRSNEQFF. The CDR3 nucleotides are TGCAGTGCTAGTCAACTAAACGGGAGATCAAATGAGCAGTTCTTC.

The gene calls are TRBV4-1 and TRBJ2-7, with 7 positions matching TRBD1. The CDR3 length is 15 residues. Germline loops: CDR1 MGHRA, CDR2 YSYEKL. The V segment lost 3 bases and the J segment 0 bases; nucleotides outside the gene matches: 5. Here the CDR3 reads CASSQGTDFSYEQYF. In DNA form, the CDR3 reads TGCGCCAGCAGCCAGGGGACAGACTTCTCCTACGAGCAGTACTTC.

The gene calls are TRBV9 and TRBJ2-2, with D unclear. The CDR3 has 14 residues. Trimming pared 3 bases from V and 2 bases from J, leaving 8 bases between. The germline V gene encodes CDR1 SGDLS and CDR2 YYNGEE. The CDR3 spells CASSGLANTGELFF. The CDR3 DNA sequence: TGTGCCAGCAGCGGGTTAGCAAACACCGGGGAGCTGTTTTTT.

The genes are TRBV5-1 and TRBJ2-1, with TRBD2 identical over 10 bases. This CDR3 region has 14 residues. Trimming took 4 bases from V and 7 from J; bases not matched to a gene: 5. Germline V gene data show CDR1 as SGHRS and CDR2 as YFSETQ. CDR3 amino acids: CASSITSGKNEQFF. The CDR3 region has the DNA TGCGCCAGCAGCATAACTAGCGGGAAAAATGAGCAGTTCTTC.

This chain joins TRBV7-2 and TRBJ2-7, with TRBD2 matching 10 bases. Trimming took 4 bases from V and 7 from J; bases not matched to a gene: 10. Looked up from germline, CDR1 is SGHTA and CDR2 is FQGNSA. There are 15 residues in the CDR3. The CDR3 DNA sequence: TGTGCCAGCAGCTACGCCAGCGGGACTAGCGCTGAGCAGTACTTC. Protein sequence: CASSYASGTSAEQYF.

The genes are TRBV6-1 and TRBJ2-7; 8 bases match TRBD2. V was pared by 2 bases and J by 4 bases, with 7 bases of the junction left unmatched. This CDR3 is 15 amino acids long. Per the germline V gene, CDR1 is MNHNS and CDR2 is SASEGT. This CDR3 is CASSERSGRGYEQYF. The CDR3, as DNA: TGTGCCAGCAGTGAAAGATCCGGGAGGGGATACGAGCAGTACTTC.

This chain connects TRBV27 to TRBJ2-3, with TRBD2 matching 7 bases. The ends lost 6 bases at V and 6 bases at J; junction bases unmatched: 6. The CDR3 contains 13 residues. Germline V CDR1 and CDR2: MNHEY, SMNVEV (reference sequence). The CDR3 loop reads CASRGGSRDTQYF. CDR3 bases: TGTGCCAGCAGGGGCGGGAGTCGGGATACGCAGTATTTT.

As regards this clone: The same CDR3 is also encoded by other DNA sequences in this sample. The rearrangement joins TRBV28 to TRBJ2-1; D gene ambiguous. This CDR3 is 11 amino acids long. V lost 3 bases, J lost 7 bases, and 4 bases lay in between. Per the germline V gene, CDR1 is MDHEN and CDR2 is SYDVKM. In DNA form, the CDR3 reads TGTGCCAGCAGTTTTCTTAATGAGCAGTTCTTC. Its protein is CASSFLNEQFF.